This T cell receptor (beta chain) was obtained from a study of T cell responses to AZD1222 COVID-19 vaccine. General study results and limits: Rises in breadth and depth of Spike-specific TCRs came after two AZD1222 doses.

This CDR3 has 11 residues. Trimming left V 5 bases short and J 8 bases short, with 9 bases between. CDR1 and CDR2 (germline): MDHEN, SYDVKM. TCRdb's table, derived via immunoSEQ multiplex PCR, lists solely in-frame clones and lacks some. The data hold about 150,000 clones, with roughly nine tenths observed a single time. Remarks on this clone: Antigen: not known.

Sequenced here: peripheral blood, sampled on day 0 of AZD1222 vaccination. The sequence was collected from an adult in good health. The chain has TRBV28 and TRBJ1-1; unclear D gene. In nucleotides, the CDR3 is TGTGCCAGCAGTCCCTTCAAGGAAGCTTTCTTT. Encoded protein: CASSPFKEAFF.